The next 32 T cell receptor beta chains were all read from a single sample in a study of blood T cells in healthy people across ages. Primers used in a second PCR of roughly 6 to 12 cycles were a sample-barcoded 5' primer and a J-beta primer mix. TCRdb passed the 5' RACE reads through MiXCR, listing each CDR3 protein once. This sample has about 810,000 distinct CDR3 sequences, with under 40% found just once. What was sequenced was blood. Every receptor here comes from a man aged 18 to 29 in good health.

A remark on this clonotype: A read error is possible here, since a much larger clone lies one base away. The chain has TRBV12-3 or TRBV12-4 and TRBJ2-3, with no clear D. V dropped 8 bases and J dropped 0 bases, with 18 bases sitting between them. This CDR3 is 16 amino acids long. CDR3 sequence (DNA): TGTGCCAGCGCTTCTTGGGCCCAGGCTAGCACAGATACGCAGTATTTT. It translates to CASASWAQASTDTQYF.

Only a few counts were recorded for this clonotype. This chain uses TRBV20-1 with TRBJ1-4; 7 nucleotides line up with TRBD1. The CDR3 contains 22 residues. Losses at the gene ends were 0 bases for V and 0 bases for J; bases not matched to a gene: 22. Germline V gives CDR1 DFQATT, CDR2 SNEGSKA (reference sequence). CDR3 sequence (DNA): TGCAGTGCTAGAGAACCGCCGGGACAGCGAAAATACAAGGATGCAACTAATGAAAAACTGTTTTTT. Protein: CSAREPPGQRKYKDATNEKLFF.

V is TRBV20-1 and J is TRBJ2-3; 7 bases line up with TRBD2. The CDR3 is made up of 16 amino acids. J was trimmed by 0 bases and V by 5 bases; bases with no gene match: 11. Germline CDR1 and CDR2: DFQATT and SNEGSKA (reference sequence). The CDR3 loop reads CSAGWPSGLSTDTQYF. CDR3 DNA sequence: TGCAGTGCTGGGTGGCCTAGCGGTCTAAGCACAGATACGCAGTATTTT.

The CDR3 protein is CASSMGTGNEKLFF. Here the CDR3 DNA reads TGCGCCAGCAGCATGGGGACAGGGAATGAAAAACTGTTTTTT. This chain joins TRBV5-1 and TRBJ1-4; 9 nucleotides agree with TRBD1. Germline-derived CDR1 and CDR2 are SGHRS and YFSETQ. The CDR3 has 14 residues. V lost 4 bases to trimming and J lost 5 bases; unmatched junction nucleotides: 3.

This clonotype was picked up a small number of times. This chain uses TRBV4-3 with TRBJ2-6; no clear D. There are 16 residues in the CDR3. V lost 0 bases and J lost 4, with 10 bases in between. Per the germline V gene, CDR1 is LGHNA and CDR2 is YSLEER. CDR3 DNA sequence: TGCGCCAGCAGCCAAGACTCTGCGGCAGGGGCCAACGTCCTGACTTTC. Translation gives CASSQDSAAGANVLTF.

The V call is TRBV29-1, the J call TRBJ2-5; no clear D gene. The CDR3 is 11 residues long. Per the germline V gene, CDR1 is SQVTM and CDR2 is ANQGSEA. Between the trimmed V and J ends, which lost 7 bases and 5 bases, there was a span of 11 bases. CDR3 sequence: CSALVQETQYF. The DNA for the CDR3 is TGCAGCGCCCTCGTTCAGGAGACCCAGTACTTC.

This clonotype was observed a handful of times. The chain uses TRBV3-1 and TRBJ2-1; 11 bases map to TRBD2. CDR3 length: 16 amino acids. In germline, CDR1 is LGHDT, CDR2 YNNKEL (reference sequence). Trimming cost V 4 bases and J 8 bases; bases outside gene matches: 10. CDR3 in amino acids: CASSPIAGGQSYEQFF. The CDR3 DNA follows: TGTGCCAGCAGCCCTATAGCGGGGGGGCAATCCTATGAGCAGTTCTTC.

This clonotype occurred many times. For the CDR3, the DNA is TGCGCCAGCAGGGGGACAGGTCAATACGAGCAGTACTTC. Protein sequence: CASRGTGQYEQYF. This sequence joins TRBV5-1 and TRBJ2-7; TRBD1 matches 8 bases. The V segment lost 5 bases and the J segment 4 bases; nucleotides outside the gene matches: 5. CDR3 size: 13 residues. Germline V CDR1 and CDR2: SGHRS, YFSETQ.

This clonotype occurred a few times. The J gene is TRBJ2-3, the V gene TRBV5-1, with 9 bases identical to TRBD2. The trim removed 7 bases at V and 3 bases at J, leaving 6 bases unmatched. The CDR3 is 14 residues long. Germline assignment: CDR1 SGHRS and CDR2 YFSETQ. The CDR3 loop is CASQSGGQTDTQYF. In DNA, the CDR3 is TGCGCCAGCCAGAGCGGGGGGCAAACAGATACGCAGTATTTT.

The count of this clonotype is one. Given a much more abundant clone one base away, this may be a read error. V gene TRBV12-3 or TRBV12-4 combines with J gene TRBJ2-3, with D perhaps matching TRBD1 or TRBD2 (5 bases each). CDR3 size: 16 residues. The chain's CDR3 is CASSLERGPSTDMQYF. CDR3 DNA sequence: TGTGCCAGCAGTTTGGAACGGGGCCCTAGCACAGATATGCAGTATTTT.

This clonotype was found a few times. V is TRBV27 and J is TRBJ1-6; perhaps TRBD1 as D (6 bases). CDR1 and CDR2 (germline): MNHEY, SMNVEV (reference sequence). The CDR3 consists of 14 residues. The germline V and J ends were trimmed by 7 bases and 3 bases, with 10 bases remaining between them. Here the CDR3 DNA reads TGTGCCAGCAATACAGGGATCTATAATTCACCCCTCCACTTT. Protein product: CASNTGIYNSPLHF.

For the CDR3, the DNA is TGTGCCATCAGTGGGGTAGATTCTTCACCCCTCCACTTT. It codes for CAISGVDSSPLHF. The V gene is TRBV10-3, the J gene TRBJ1-6; D unresolved. With 4 bases removed from V and 9 bases from J, the gap between germline ends came to 10 bases. Germline assignment: CDR1 ENHRY and CDR2 SYGVKD. The CDR3 has 13 residues.

The genes are TRBV12-3 or TRBV12-4 and TRBJ2-1; D may correspond to TRBD1 or TRBD2 (5 bases each). V shed 6 bases and J shed 3 bases, with 21 bases lying between them. The CDR3 covers 17 residues. Here the CDR3 DNA reads TGTGCCAGCAGACCTTTCCCGGGACCCAGAAACTACAATGAGCAGTTCTTC. This translates into CASRPFPGPRNYNEQFF.

With respect to this clonotype: A much larger clone lies one base from this, so it may be a read error. This sequence joins TRBV12-3 or TRBV12-4 and TRBJ2-5; D may be TRBD1 or TRBD2 (5 bases each). With the DNA end fitting TRBJ2-7 better, the J assignment may be wrong. The CDR3 is 13 amino acids. CDR3 sequence (DNA): TGTGCCAGCAGTCTGAGGGGAGAAGACGAGCAGTACTTC. Its translation: CASSLRGEDEQYF.

The genes are TRBV6-1 and TRBJ2-7, with D maybe TRBD1 (6 bases). CDR1 and CDR2 from the germline V gene are MNHNS and SASEGT. This CDR3 is 12 amino acids long. Trimming pared 7 bases from V and 4 bases from J, leaving 11 bases between. The CDR3 nucleotides read TGTGCCAGCAACCTACAGGGATACGAGCAGTACTTC. Translation gives CASNLQGYEQYF.

The rearrangement uses TRBV29-1 and TRBJ2-2, with TRBD1 identical over 9 bases. Germline-derived CDR1 and CDR2 are SQVTM and ANQGSEA. This CDR3 has 14 residues. The trim removed 7 bases at V and 4 bases at J, leaving 7 bases unmatched. CDR3 bases: TGCAGCGCCGTTGGGACAGGGCTCACCGGGGAGCTGTTTTTT. Its translation is CSAVGTGLTGELFF.

The chain couples TRBV5-6 to TRBJ2-1; 8 bases match TRBD2. Germline V lookup: CDR1 SGHDT, CDR2 YYEEEE. V shed 4 bases and J 8 bases; nucleotides not matched to a gene: 8. This CDR3 is built from 14 residues. CDR3 sequence reads: CASSLGSGGHEQFF. As DNA, the CDR3 is TGTGCCAGCAGCCTCGGGAGCGGGGGCCATGAGCAGTTCTTC.

The chain carries TRBV7-2 and TRBJ2-5; TRBD2 is a possible D gene (6 bases). Germline CDR1 reads SGHTA; CDR2 reads FQGNSA. V was clipped by 5 bases and J by 4 bases, with 14 bases between them. CDR3 length equals 14 residues. The CDR3 protein is CASSPAGGIETQYF. The CDR3 DNA reads as TGTGCCAGCAGCCCTGCTGGGGGGATAGAGACCCAGTACTTC.

The table lists this clonotype with a few counts. This chain uses TRBV12-3 or TRBV12-4 with TRBJ2-3, with TRBD1 identical over 11 bases. After removal of 6 bases from V and 5 bases from J, the junction contained 10 bases not matched to a gene. This CDR3 comprises 16 residues. The CDR3 is CASSLTWDRGEDTQYF. DNA for the CDR3: TGTGCCAGCAGCCTGACCTGGGACAGGGGGGAAGATACGCAGTATTTT.

This clonotype was detected only a few times. The rearrangement joins TRBV12-3 or TRBV12-4 to TRBJ2-7; 8 bases are a match to TRBD1. CDR3 length equals 13 residues. V lost 5 bases to trimming and J lost 5 bases; unmatched junction nucleotides: 5. CDR3 region: CASSTDRANEQYF. The DNA for the CDR3 is TGTGCCAGCAGTACGGACAGGGCCAACGAGCAGTACTTC.

With respect to this clonotype: A much larger clonotype is one base distant, so this may be a read error. V gene TRBV12-3 or TRBV12-4 combines with J gene TRBJ1-4; D gene uncertain. This CDR3 region has 16 residues. The CDR3 spells CTSSYRSPNRGEKLFF. For the CDR3, the DNA is TGTACCAGCAGTTACCGAAGCCCTAACCGAGGAGAAAAACTGTTTTTT.

The rearrangement links TRBV5-1 to TRBJ2-5; TRBD1 matches 9 bases. This CDR3 is built from 15 residues. Per the germline V gene, CDR1 is SGHRS and CDR2 is YFSETQ. V lost 6 bases, J lost 11 bases, and 17 bases stayed unmatched. The CDR3 nucleotides are TGCGCCAGCAAACCACGGGGACAGGGACTCAGTGAGCAGTACTTC. Amino acid sequence: CASKPRGQGLSEQYF.

This sequence joins TRBV7-9 and TRBJ1-5; perhaps TRBD1 as D (6 bases). The CDR3 consists of 15 residues. The V and J ends lost 0 bases and 9 bases respectively, with 15 bases between them. Germline V CDR1 and CDR2: SEHNR, FQNEAQ (reference sequence). CDR3: CASSLAQGQQAPQHF. CDR3 nucleotides: TGTGCCAGCAGCTTAGCACAGGGCCAGCAAGCGCCCCAGCATTTT.

This clonotype was counted between two and nine times. The genes are TRBV7-2 and TRBJ2-3; D not certain. Germline V gene lookup returns CDR1 SGHTA and CDR2 FQGNSA. This CDR3 has 14 amino acids. Trimming removed 3 bases from V and 0 bases from J, with 7 bases in between. CDR3 in amino acids: CASSFLRSTDTQYF. Written as DNA, the CDR3 is TGTGCCAGCAGCTTTTTAAGGAGCACAGATACGCAGTATTTT.

V and J are TRBV15 and TRBJ2-3; TRBD2 matches at 9 bases. The CDR3 spans 15 residues. Germline V gives CDR1 LNHNV, CDR2 YYDKDF (reference sequence). After removal of 6 bases from V and 5 bases from J, the junction contained 9 bases not matched to a gene. The CDR3: CATSLAGGVIDTQYF. The DNA for the CDR3 is TGTGCCACCAGTCTCGCGGGAGGGGTAATAGATACGCAGTATTTT.

The chain links TRBV12-3 or TRBV12-4 to TRBJ2-5, with a possible D match to TRBD2 (5 bases). The length of the CDR3 is 14 residues. V was cut by 8 bases and J by 11 bases, with 24 bases left in between. The DNA for the CDR3 is TGTGCCAGCCAGGAGGCTAGACGCTACAATGAGCAGTACTTC. Translation: CASQEARRYNEQYF.

This clonotype was seen just once. A junction boundary mismatches the germline segment, possibly from a read error. V is TRBV12-3 or TRBV12-4 and J is TRBJ2-1; unclear D gene. CDR3 size: 12 residues. The CDR3 sequence: CAGSSIQREQFF. CDR3 coding DNA: TGTGCCGGCAGTTCCATACAGAGGGAGCAGTTCTTC.

There are a few counts of this clonotype. The rearrangement joins TRBV7-2 to TRBJ2-1; weak D call: TRBD1 (5 bases). TRBJ2-7 explains the end of the DNA better; the J call may be wrong. The germline gives CDR1 SGHTA, CDR2 FQGNSA. The CDR3 spans 15 residues. The CDR3 DNA follows: TGTGCCAGCAGCTTAGAAGGGGCCAGCCCCAATGAGCAGTACTTC. This encodes CASSLEGASPNEQYF.

This clonotype was seen repeatedly, ten times or more. The rearrangement links TRBV7-2 to TRBJ2-3; tentatively, D is TRBD2 (5 bases). Trimming took off 4 bases at V and 5 bases at J, with 19 bases between the two ends. Germline-derived CDR1 and CDR2 are SGHTA and FQGNSA. This CDR3 has 16 amino acids. The DNA of the CDR3 is TGTGCCAGCAGCTCACGGACGGTCGGACTGATAGATACGCAGTATTTT. Translated, it gives CASSSRTVGLIDTQYF.

Only a few counts were recorded for this clonotype. V usage is TRBV20-1 and J usage is TRBJ1-2; TRBD1 might be the D (5 bases). The V gene lost 6 bases and the J gene lost 2 bases, with 13 bases spanning the gap. Germline lookup yields CDR1 DFQATT and CDR2 SNEGSKA (reference sequence). The CDR3 loop spans 13 amino acids. The CDR3 region has the DNA TGCAGTGCCCCCCGGGGGGAAAACTATGGCTACACCTTC. Translation gives CSAPRGENYGYTF.

This clonotype was observed a handful of times. The chain links TRBV30 to TRBJ2-1; D not resolved. The CDR3 consists of 11 residues. V lost 6 bases, J lost 7 bases, and 10 bases lay in between. Looked up from germline, CDR1 is GTSNPN and CDR2 is SVGIG (reference sequence). CDR3 sequence: CACLTRNEQFF. The CDR3 DNA sequence: TGTGCCTGTCTCACTCGGAATGAGCAGTTCTTC.

V is TRBV12-3 or TRBV12-4 and J is TRBJ2-2; D gene ambiguous. V was pared by 5 bases and J by 6 bases, with 7 bases between. The CDR3 covers 12 residues. The CDR3 region has the DNA TGTGCCAGCAGTCGTTCAGCCGGGGAGCTGTTTTTT. Encoded protein: CASSRSAGELFF.